The source of this TCR beta chain is a study of blood T cell repertoires in COVID-19. In the authors' workflow: From reference gene primer amplification, estimates of nucleated cell counts were derived. TCRdb's copy holds only in-frame clones and misses some; the assay was immunoSEQ multiplex PCR. The V and J calls and clone size come from that table; D and trimming were worked out from the DNA. Among over 100,000 clones listed, roughly 84% were seen once. Ages ranged from about 18 to 89 years, with residence in some 25 US areas. Participants had their cohort set by participant-reported clinical history. Donors of Cohort 3 who recovered were those that had two negative PCRs, clearance, or symptom resolution. Germline CDR1 SGHTA, CDR2 FQGTGA. The CDR3 length is 15 residues. V was pared by 1 base and J by 1 base, with 8 bases between.

The chain carries TRBV7-3 and TRBJ2-1, with D possibly TRBD2 on 5 matching bases. The sample comprised PBMCs or T cells enriched from blood (not recorded which). This TCR came from a woman aged 25-40 years who had recovered from COVID-19. Here the CDR3 DNA reads TGTGCCAGCAGCTTAAATCGGGGATCCTACAATGAGCAGTTCTTC. It encodes CASSLNRGSYNEQFF. Variable domain in full (rest from reference TRBV7-3 and TRBJ2-1): GAGVSQTPSNKVTEKGKYVELRCDPISGHTALYWYRQSLGQGPEFLIYFQGTGAADDSGLPNDRFFAVRPEGSVSTLKIQRTERGDSAVYLCASSLNRGSYNEQFFGPGTRLTVL.